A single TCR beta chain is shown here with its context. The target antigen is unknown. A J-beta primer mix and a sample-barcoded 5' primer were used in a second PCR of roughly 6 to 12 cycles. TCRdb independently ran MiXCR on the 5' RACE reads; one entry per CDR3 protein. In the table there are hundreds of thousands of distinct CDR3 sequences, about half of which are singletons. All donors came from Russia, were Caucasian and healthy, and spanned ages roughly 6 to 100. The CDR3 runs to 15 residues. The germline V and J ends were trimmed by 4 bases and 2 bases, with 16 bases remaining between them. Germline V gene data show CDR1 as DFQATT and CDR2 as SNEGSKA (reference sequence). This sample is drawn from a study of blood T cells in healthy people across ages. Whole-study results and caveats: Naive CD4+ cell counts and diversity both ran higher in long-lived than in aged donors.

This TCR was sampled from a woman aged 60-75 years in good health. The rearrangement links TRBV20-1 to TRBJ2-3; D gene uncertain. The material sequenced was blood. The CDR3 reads CSATPTGPFTDTQYF. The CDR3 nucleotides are TGCAGTGCTACCCCCACCGGCCCGTTCACAGATACGCAGTATTTT.